This TCR beta chain was recovered during a study of resident and recirculating memory T cells in vitiligo. Stable patients also lacked confetti depigmentation, a sign of active vitiligo. V dropped 0 bases and J dropped 6 bases, with 17 bases sitting between them. Germline loops: CDR1 SEHNR, CDR2 FQNEAQ (reference sequence). The CDR3 is 16 residues long. Using immunoSEQ multiplex PCR, the repertoire was profiled, and TCRdb retains in-frame clones only, with some absent. The sample has approximately 69,000 clones; approximately 90% are singletons. As for this clone: The antigen is unknown.

Study outcomes and limitations: Clonality differed among vitiligo lesions, with no unique dominant clone.

The TCR originated in a male donor with vitiligo. The material sequenced was blood. The chain recombines TRBV7-9 with TRBJ1-1, with a tentative D call TRBD1 (5 bases). The CDR3 DNA reads as TGTGCCAGCAGCTTAGCGCGGCGAGGGGCGGGGGCTGAAGCTTTCTTT. Translated: CASSLARRGAGAEAFF.